This T cell receptor beta chain was recorded in a study of CD8 T cells in ankylosing spondylitis. In germline, CDR1 is LNHNV, CDR2 YYDKDF (reference sequence). The CDR3 runs 17 residues. Germline trimming cut 3 bases from V and 6 bases from J; bases unmatched to any gene: 17. Researchers built TCR beta libraries using quantitative 5'-RACE with molecular barcodes. Each CDR3 protein gets one entry after TCRdb re-called the 5' RACE reads with MiXCR. The table records some 340,000 distinct CDR3 sequences, about 15% of them present only once. The gene calls are TRBV15 and TRBJ2-7, with TRBD1 identical over 7 bases. The clonotype comes from a male donor with ankylosing spondylitis or in good health (not recorded which). Specimen: blood, either unsorted or a sorted T cell fraction (not recorded which). CDR3 DNA sequence: TGTGCCACCAGCAGCCAGGATTTACAGGGGATGCAAGCCGAGCAGTACTTC. Its protein is CATSSQDLQGMQAEQYF.